A single sample gave rise to the 2 T cell receptor beta chains below, sequenced in a study of molecular identifiers for immune sequencing clone quantification. TCRdb called the PCR reads again in MiXCR, with one record for every CDR3 protein. The sample includes 350,000 or so distinct CDR3 sequences, around a fifth seen only once; the top ten take 0.75% to 0.85%. What was sequenced was naive CD8+ T cells from blood, with Jurkat cell RNA spiked in. Subset defined: FACS-sorted CD8+CD4-CCR7+CD45RA+ naive T cells. Receptors originate from a human donor in good health. Some libraries in this study had Jurkat cell RNA spiked in.

This clonotype was seen a few times. This chain's CDR3 is CASSLLPSAGGPGTDTQYF. The CDR3 coding sequence is TGTGCCAGCAGCTTACTTCCTTCAGCGGGAGGGCCCGGCACAGATACGCAGTATTTT. The chain uses TRBV11-3 and TRBJ2-3; TRBD2 matches 10 bases. The junction had 12 bases not matched to a gene; V was cut back by 2 bases and J by 1 base. The CDR3 consists of 19 residues. CDR1 and CDR2 (germline): SGHNT, YENEEA.

To note about this clonotype: Given a much more abundant clone one base away, this may be a read error. The genes are TRBV5-4 and TRBJ2-7; 7 nucleotides agree with TRBD2. Trimming took 0 bases from V and 9 from J; bases not matched to a gene: 12. The CDR3 loop spans 15 amino acids. The germline gives CDR1 SGHNT, CDR2 YYREEE (reference sequence). In nucleotides, the CDR3 is TGTGCCAGCAGCTTGGATACCTCTACTCCGGGGGGGCAGTACTTC. Its translation: CASSLDTSTPGGQYF.